This record covers a single T cell receptor (beta chain). This record comes from a study of shared clonotypes between healthy human individuals. Germline trimming cut 2 bases from V and 2 bases from J; bases unmatched to any gene: 5. Germline V gives CDR1 LNHDA, CDR2 SQIVND (reference sequence). The length of the CDR3 is 15 residues. The table came from immunoSEQ multiplex PCR; TCRdb's copy has only in-frame clones and leaves some out. Of around 1,000,000 clones listed, around 77% are singletons. The sample was memory CD4+ T cells from PBMCs. Subset noted: CD45RA-negative fraction. The rearrangement uses TRBV19 and TRBJ2-7; 8 bases are shared with TRBD2. The sequence was collected from a man younger than 35 in good health. Some clones in this sample may be carry-over from other donors' samples. The CDR3 loop reads CASSISSGPTYEQYF. DNA for the CDR3: TGTGCCAGTAGTATATCTAGCGGGCCCACCTACGAGCAGTACTTC.